This T cell receptor (beta chain) comes out of a study of T cell repertoires in cytomegalovirus infection. Overall study results and limits: HLA-C-restricted CMV-specific TCR beta clonotypes were dominant in the ex vivo response.

For this clonotype: The target antigen is unknown.

TCRdb used MiXCR to reprocess the reads, holding one entry per CDR3 protein. This table has nearly 650,000 distinct CDR3 sequences, 20% to 30% appearing once. V lost 7 bases to trimming and J lost 5 bases; unmatched junction nucleotides: 13. This CDR3 spans 16 amino acids. This clonotype was sampled from a human donor in good health (CMV status not recorded). Some clones in this sample may be carry-over from other donors' samples. Sequencing was done on a sample of CD8+ T cells from PBMCs. This rearrangement joins TRBV12-3 or TRBV12-4 to TRBJ1-2; 10 bases are a match to TRBD1. The CDR3 DNA sequence: TGTGCCAGCATCGACCGGGACAGGGGCCACCCTTATGGCTACACCTTC. It translates to CASIDRDRGHPYGYTF.